These 17 T cell receptor beta chains share one sample of origin, sequenced in a study of T cell changes during pregnancy in multiple sclerosis. Repertoires were generated with immunoSEQ multiplex PCR, while TCRdb's copy carries only in-frame clones and drops some. In the table there are about 40,000 clones, roughly 94% of which are singletons. The sample was CD4+ T cells from peripheral blood mononuclear cells, taken in the third trimester of pregnancy. All receptors come from a female donor with multiple sclerosis, enrolled in a pregnancy study.

The chain recombines TRBV7-3 with TRBJ2-1, with 10 positions matching TRBD2. CDR3 length: 16 amino acids. The trim removed 5 bases at V and 1 base at J, leaving 5 bases unmatched. Germline assignment: CDR1 SGHTA and CDR2 FQGTGA. CDR3: CASSPGGLASYNEQFF. The CDR3 DNA sequence: TGTGCCAGCAGCCCCGGGGGACTAGCGTCCTACAATGAGCAGTTCTTC.

CDR3 coding DNA: TGTGCCAGCAGCCGGACAGGGACGGACACCGGGGAGCTGTTTTTT. Translating gives CASSRTGTDTGELFF. J is TRBJ2-2 and V is TRBV7-9; 8 bases fit TRBD1. V lost 5 bases to trimming and J lost 3 bases; unmatched junction nucleotides: 5. Germline-derived CDR1 and CDR2 are SEHNR and FQNEAQ (reference sequence). The length of the CDR3 is 15 residues. Filled out from reference TRBV7-9 and TRBJ2-2, the complete variable domain reads DTGVSQNPRHKITKRGQNVTFRCDPISEHNRLYWYRQTLGQGPEFLTYFQNEAQLEKSRLLSDRFSAERPKGSFSTLEIQRTEQGDSAMYLCASSRTGTDTGELFFGEGSRLTVL.

The rearrangement uses TRBV19 and TRBJ2-3, with TRBD2 matching 11 bases. Losses at the gene ends were 6 bases for V and 7 bases for J; bases not matched to a gene: 9. Germline assignment: CDR1 LNHDA and CDR2 SQIVND (reference sequence). This CDR3 has 15 residues. The CDR3 is CASSPILAGEYTQYF. CDR3 nucleotides: TGTGCCAGTAGCCCAATACTAGCGGGAGAGTATACGCAGTATTTT.

Only one count was recorded for this clone. The chain recombines TRBV29-1 with TRBJ2-3; D may be TRBD1 (5 bases). The CDR3 covers 13 residues. V gave up 2 bases and J gave up 0 bases, with 6 bases separating them. The germline V gene encodes CDR1 SQVTM and CDR2 ANQGSEA. This CDR3 reads CSVEQGSTDTQYF. The CDR3 DNA reads TGCAGCGTTGAACAGGGAAGCACAGATACGCAGTATTTT.

This chain uses TRBV7-9 with TRBJ2-7; a possible D gene is TRBD2 (6 bases). V was shortened by 5 bases and J by 5 bases, with 10 bases between the two germline ends. The CDR3 consists of 12 residues. The germline CDR1 and CDR2 sequences are SEHNR and FQNEAQ (reference sequence). The CDR3: CASSRTGDEQYF. The CDR3 DNA reads as TGTGCCAGCAGCCGGACGGGGGACGAGCAGTACTTC.

Only a few counts were recorded for this clone. This rearrangement joins TRBV21-1 to TRBJ1-1; TRBD1 is the table's D call and was not checked against the DNA. TRBV21-1 is a pseudogene locus. This CDR3 contains 12 residues. CDR3 sequence: CASSKKGVGAFF. CDR3 bases: TGTGCCAGCAGCAAAAAGGGGGTCGGAGCTTTCTTT.

This rearrangement joins TRBV19 to TRBJ1-1, with D possibly being TRBD1 (6 bases). The CDR3 consists of 14 residues. V lost 3 bases and J lost 1, with 9 bases in between. Germline V gene sequence: CDR1 LNHDA, CDR2 SQIVND (reference sequence). CDR3: CASSILTGNTEAFF. The CDR3 DNA follows: TGTGCCAGTAGTATTCTGACAGGGAACACTGAAGCTTTCTTT.

J is TRBJ2-2 and V is TRBV29-1; D perhaps matches TRBD2 (7 bases). This CDR3 contains 17 residues. From germline, CDR1 is SQVTM and CDR2 ANQGSEA. Trimming shortened V by 4 bases and J by 4 bases, and 22 bases separated the two germline ends. The CDR3 spells CSVVGSGGARGTGELFF. CDR3 DNA sequence: TGCAGCGTTGTAGGTTCTGGGGGGGCGCGCGGCACCGGGGAGCTGTTTTTT.

The chain employs TRBV10-1 and TRBJ1-1, with TRBD1 as a possible D gene (6 bases). The CDR3 totals 15 residues. Trimming shortened V by 3 bases and J by 1 base, and 12 bases separated the two germline ends. CDR1 WNHNN and CDR2 SYGVQD come from the germline V gene (reference sequence). CDR3 region: CASSDPGTKNTEAFF. In nucleotides, the CDR3 is TGCGCCAGCAGTGACCCCGGGACAAAGAACACTGAAGCTTTCTTT.

This chain uses TRBV25-1 with TRBJ2-7; D unresolved. CDR3 length equals 11 residues. V lost 5 bases and J lost 4, with 6 bases in between. Germline CDR1 is MGHDK and CDR2 is SYGVNS. The CDR3 reads CASSLLYEQYF. Here the CDR3 DNA reads TGTGCCAGCAGTCTCCTATACGAGCAGTACTTC.

The rearrangement uses TRBV21-1 and TRBJ2-2; the table's TRBD1 call for D was not verified on the DNA. TRBV21-1 is shown as a pseudogene. This CDR3 spans 17 amino acids. CDR3 region: CASSKAMGQGNTGELFF. The CDR3 region has the DNA TGTGCCAGCAGCAAAGCGATGGGACAGGGTAACACCGGGGAGCTGTTTTTT.

This chain joins TRBV5-6 and TRBJ1-1; weak D call: TRBD1 (6 bases). V gave up 4 bases and J gave up 1 base, with 14 bases separating them. Germline-derived CDR1 and CDR2 are SGHDT and YYEEEE. This CDR3 region has 15 residues. The CDR3 DNA reads as TGTGCCAGCAGCCCCGTGGGGGCCCCGAACACTGAAGCTTTCTTT. Translated: CASSPVGAPNTEAFF.

This sequence joins TRBV7-2 and TRBJ2-2; D is perhaps TRBD1 (5 bases). Trimming stripped 3 bases from V and 1 base from J, with 9 bases between. This CDR3 spans 15 amino acids. The germline CDR1 and CDR2 sequences are SGHTA and FQGNSA. The CDR3, as DNA: TGTGCCAGCAGCTTGAGGCAGGGGAACACCGGGGAGCTGTTTTTT. It codes for CASSLRQGNTGELFF. The whole variable domain, remainder taken from reference TRBV7-2 and TRBJ2-2, is GAGVSQSPSNKVTEKGKDVELRCDPISGHTALYWYRQSLGQGLEFLIYFQGNSAPDKSGLPSDRFSAERTGGSVSTLTIQRTQQEDSAVYLCASSLRQGNTGELFFGEGSRLTVL.

J is TRBJ1-4 and V is TRBV4-2, with D tentatively TRBD1 (5 bases). This CDR3 is 15 amino acids long. CDR1 is LGHNA, CDR2 YNFKEQ, per germline. The V gene lost 5 bases and the J gene lost 2 bases, with 12 bases spanning the gap. The DNA for the CDR3 is TGTGCCAGCAGCAAGGACATCTCGACTAATGAAAAACTGTTTTTT. Protein sequence: CASSKDISTNEKLFF.

This clone was found once. The V gene is TRBV10-3, the J gene TRBJ2-7; TRBD1 might be the D (6 bases). CDR1 and CDR2 (germline): ENHRY, SYGVKD. CDR3 size: 13 residues. With 10 bases removed from V and 3 bases from J, the gap between germline ends came to 16 bases. The CDR3 nucleotides read TGTGCCACCCTAAGGGACATCTTCTACGAGCAGTACTTC. Protein: CATLRDIFYEQYF.

The CDR3 sequence: CASSNDRGTKNIQYF. The CDR3 DNA reads TGTGCCAGTAGTAATGACAGGGGAACCAAAAACATTCAGTACTTC. The chain recombines TRBV19 with TRBJ2-4; TRBD1 matches at 8 bases. The length of the CDR3 is 15 residues. J gave up 2 bases and V 4 bases, and 4 bases lay outside the gene matches. Germline values: CDR1 LNHDA, CDR2 SQIVND (reference sequence).

This rearrangement joins TRBV2 to TRBJ1-2, with TRBD1 identical over 8 bases. The germline CDR1 and CDR2 sequences are SNHLY and FYNNEI. This CDR3 spans 14 amino acids. The trim removed 7 bases at V and 2 bases at J, leaving 6 bases unmatched. The CDR3 sequence is CASIDRGANYGYTF. In DNA, the CDR3 is TGTGCCAGCATAGACAGGGGAGCGAACTATGGCTACACCTTC.